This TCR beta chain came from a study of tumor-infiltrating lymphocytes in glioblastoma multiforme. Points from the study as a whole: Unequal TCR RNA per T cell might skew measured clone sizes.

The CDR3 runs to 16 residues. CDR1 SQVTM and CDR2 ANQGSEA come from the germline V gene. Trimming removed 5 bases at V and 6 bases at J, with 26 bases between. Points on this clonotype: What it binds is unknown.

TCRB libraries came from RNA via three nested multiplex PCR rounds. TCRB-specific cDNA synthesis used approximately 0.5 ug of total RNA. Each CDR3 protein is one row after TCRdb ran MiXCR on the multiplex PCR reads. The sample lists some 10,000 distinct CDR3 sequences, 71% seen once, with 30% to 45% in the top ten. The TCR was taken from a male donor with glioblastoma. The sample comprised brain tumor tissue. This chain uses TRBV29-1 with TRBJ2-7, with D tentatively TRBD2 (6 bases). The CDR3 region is CSVWEAGNQPSREQYF. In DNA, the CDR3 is TGCAGCGTTTGGGAGGCGGGAAATCAGCCGTCCCGCGAGCAGTACTTC.